Presented here are 27 T cell receptor beta chains from one specimen sequenced in a study of T cell responses to AZD1222 COVID-19 vaccine. The repertoire was sequenced with immunoSEQ multiplex PCR; TCRdb's copy has only in-frame clones and lacks some. The sample yields 95,000 to 110,000 clones, around 89% seen once. Material: peripheral blood, obtained on day 0 of AZD1222 vaccination. All receptors come from an adult in good health.

This chain links TRBV19 with TRBJ2-5; maybe TRBD1 (6 bases). This CDR3 has 16 residues. Germline lookup yields CDR1 LNHDA and CDR2 SQIVND (reference sequence). The V end lost 7 bases, the J end lost 2 bases, and 20 bases lay between the germline ends. DNA for the CDR3: TGTGCCAGTACAAAAGGGGGTAGGGACGGTCAAGAGACCCAGTACTTC. Protein sequence: CASTKGGRDGQETQYF.

The rearrangement joins TRBV4-3 to TRBJ1-5; 8 bases match TRBD1. J gave up 6 bases and V 3 bases, and 10 bases lay outside the gene matches. The germline V gene has CDR1 LGHNA and CDR2 YSLEER. This CDR3 is built from 16 residues. CDR3 nucleotides: TGCGCCAGCAGCCAGGATACTTGGACAGGGAGTCAGCCCCAGCATTTT. It codes for CASSQDTWTGSQPQHF.

V is TRBV15 and J is TRBJ2-3, with D possibly matching TRBD1 (6 bases). CDR3 length: 14 residues. Germline-derived CDR1 and CDR2 are LNHNV and YYDKDF (reference sequence). V dropped 0 bases and J dropped 6 bases, with 10 bases sitting between them. The CDR3 sequence: CATSRESGEDTQYF. In DNA, the CDR3 is TGTGCCACCAGCAGAGAGTCAGGGGAGGATACGCAGTATTTT.

The chain is built from TRBV30 and TRBJ1-1; the match to TRBD1 covers 10 bases. CDR3 length: 15 amino acids. Trimming cost V 2 bases and J 7 bases; bases outside gene matches: 10. CDR1 is GTSNPN, CDR2 SVGIG, per germline (reference sequence). This CDR3 reads CAWSPGGDRGVEAFF. As DNA, the CDR3 is TGTGCCTGGAGTCCAGGTGGGGACAGGGGTGTTGAAGCTTTCTTT.

The V gene is TRBV27, the J gene TRBJ1-2; D not certain. The CDR3 is 14 amino acids. The V end was cut by 2 bases, the J end by 5 bases, with 12 bases between. The germline CDR1 and CDR2 sequences are MNHEY and SMNVEV (reference sequence). CDR3 coding DNA: TGTGCCAGCAGTTTAAGCCCAGTGAGGTATGGCTACACCTTC. This encodes CASSLSPVRYGYTF.

This chain joins TRBV7-6 and TRBJ2-3, with D tentatively TRBD2 (5 bases). CDR3 length: 13 residues. The ends were cut back, 5 bases at V and 6 bases at J, with 12 bases in the middle. The germline gives CDR1 SGHVS, CDR2 FNYEAQ. The CDR3 sequence: CASSRSTGDTQYF. The CDR3 coding sequence is TGTGCCAGCAGCCGGTCGACGGGGGATACGCAGTATTTT.

This clone was seen only once. The gene calls are TRBV6-2 or TRBV6-3 and TRBJ2-1; D is undetermined. The CDR3 contains 13 residues. The V gene's germline CDR1 is MNHEY and CDR2 SVGEGT. Trimming took 5 bases from V and 9 from J, leaving 14 bases between them. In DNA form, the CDR3 reads TGTGCCAGCAGTCAATCCCTTGGCTCTGAGCAGTTCTTC. This codes for CASSQSLGSEQFF.

The CDR3 DNA sequence: TGTGCCAGCAGCGTCAGAACTAGCACAGATACGCAGTATTTT. Its protein product is CASSVRTSTDTQYF. The rearrangement joins TRBV7-2 to TRBJ2-3; D gene ambiguous. The CDR3 is 14 residues long. V lost 5 bases and J 0 bases, leaving 9 bases between the germline ends. Germline CDR1 and CDR2: SGHTA and FQGNSA.

This clone was seen only a few times. This chain joins TRBV28 and TRBJ1-1, with TRBD1 matching over 7 bases. The length of the CDR3 is 13 residues. In germline, CDR1 is MDHEN, CDR2 SYDVKM. Germline trimming cut 7 bases from V and 1 base from J; bases unmatched to any gene: 3. CDR3 in DNA: TGTGCCAGCATACGGACAGGGAACACTGAAGCTTTCTTT. Translating gives CASIRTGNTEAFF.

The V call is TRBV28, the J call TRBJ1-1; D unclear. The CDR3 is 12 amino acids. V gave up 2 bases and J gave up 4 bases, with 5 bases separating them. Germline-derived CDR1 and CDR2 are MDHEN and SYDVKM. CDR3 bases: TGTGCCAGCAGTTTAGCGCGCACTGAAGCTTTCTTT. Amino acids: CASSLARTEAFF.

V usage is TRBV6-2 or TRBV6-3 and J usage is TRBJ2-1; D call uncertain. CDR3 length: 16 residues. Germline lookup yields CDR1 MNHEY and CDR2 SVGEGT. The ends were cut back, 0 bases at V and 7 bases at J, with 16 bases in the middle. The CDR3 DNA follows: TGTGCCAGCAGTTACTCGAATAGCATGGTGAAGAATGAGCAGTTCTTC. It translates to CASSYSNSMVKNEQFF.

The CDR3 sequence is CASSLGREGRKAIQYF. DNA of the CDR3: TGTGCCAGCAGCTTGGGGCGGGAGGGCCGGAAAGCCATTCAGTACTTC. V is TRBV11-2 and J is TRBJ2-4, with 9 bases that match TRBD2. This CDR3 comprises 16 residues. J lost 9 bases, V lost 3 bases, and 12 bases had no gene match. Germline V gives CDR1 SGHAT, CDR2 FQNNGV. Using reference TRBV11-2 and TRBJ2-4 for the parts outside the CDR3, the full variable domain is EAGVAQSPRYKIIEKRQSVAFWCNPISGHATLYWYQQILGQGPKLLIQFQNNGVVDDSQLPKDRFSAERLKGVDSTLKIQPAKLEDSAVYLCASSLGREGRKAIQYFGAGTRLSVL.

The J gene is TRBJ1-4, the V gene TRBV7-3; D not resolved. Between the trimmed V and J ends, which lost 5 bases and 2 bases, there was a span of 12 bases. CDR1 SGHTA and CDR2 FQGTGA come from the germline V gene. This CDR3 contains 15 residues. This CDR3 reads CASSRYGKTNEKLFF. CDR3 nucleotides: TGTGCCAGCAGCCGATACGGAAAGACTAATGAAAAACTGTTTTTT. Supplemented by reference TRBV7-3 and TRBJ1-4, the full variable domain reads GAGVSQTPSNKVTEKGKYVELRCDPISGHTALYWYRQSLGQGPEFLIYFQGTGAADDSGLPNDRFFAVRPEGSVSTLKIQRTERGDSAVYLCASSRYGKTNEKLFFGSGTQLSVL.

The rearrangement joins TRBV6-2 or TRBV6-3 to TRBJ1-1, with D possibly being TRBD1 (6 bases). The CDR3 is made up of 15 amino acids. The V gene lost 6 bases and the J gene lost 2 bases, with 16 bases spanning the gap. Germline V gives CDR1 MNHEY, CDR2 SVGEGT. Here the CDR3 reads CASSQTGQSNTEAFF. The CDR3 coding sequence is TGTGCCAGCAGCCAGACAGGACAGAGTAACACTGAAGCTTTCTTT.

The gene calls are TRBV2 and TRBJ1-5, with 8 bases fitting TRBD1. CDR3 length equals 14 residues. The V gene's germline CDR1 is SNHLY and CDR2 FYNNEI. V was clipped by 5 bases and J by 5 bases; unmatched bases: 5. The CDR3 is CASSLSGGYQPQHF. The CDR3 DNA reads as TGTGCCAGCAGTCTCTCAGGGGGCTATCAGCCCCAGCATTTT.

This rearrangement joins TRBV29-1 to TRBJ2-3, with 7 nucleotides matching TRBD1. After removal of 6 bases from V and 0 bases from J, the junction contained 6 bases not matched to a gene. The CDR3 runs 14 residues. Germline V lookup: CDR1 SQVTM, CDR2 ANQGSEA. As DNA, the CDR3 is TGCAGCGTAGCAGGGGGTCGAAGCACAGATACGCAGTATTTT. This sequence encodes CSVAGGRSTDTQYF.

Comment on this clone: The same CDR3 also results from other DNA sequences found in this sample. The rearrangement uses TRBV9 and TRBJ2-1; the match to TRBD2 covers 8 bases. This CDR3 contains 15 residues. CDR1 and CDR2 (germline): SGDLS, YYNGEE. The trim removed 4 bases at V and 0 bases at J, leaving 3 bases unmatched. CDR3 loop: CASSTSGSSYNEQFF. DNA of the CDR3: TGTGCCAGCAGCACGAGCGGGAGCTCCTACAATGAGCAGTTCTTC.

The rearrangement joins TRBV30 to TRBJ2-6; D could derive from TRBD1 or TRBD2 (5 bases each). Germline CDR1 and CDR2: GTSNPN and SVGIG (reference sequence). This CDR3 has 15 amino acids. V dropped 2 bases and J dropped 4 bases, with 12 bases sitting between them. The CDR3 nucleotides read TGTGCCTGGAGTCGAGGGGCTACAGGGGCCAACGTCCTGACTTTC. It codes for CAWSRGATGANVLTF.

This clone was found once. The gene calls are TRBV5-5 and TRBJ1-1; D unclear. Germline V lookup: CDR1 SGHKS, CDR2 YYEKEE (reference sequence). V gave up 2 bases and J gave up 2 bases, with 10 bases separating them. The CDR3 is made up of 14 amino acids. The CDR3 DNA reads as TGTGCCAGCAGCTTCGTACTGCACAACACTGAAGCTTTCTTT. Its translation: CASSFVLHNTEAFF. Full variable domain (missing parts from reference TRBV5-5 and TRBJ1-1): DAGVTQSPTHLIKTRGQQVTLRCSPISGHKSVSWYQQVLGQGPQFIFQYYEKEERGRGNFPDRFSARQFPNYSSELNVNALLLGDSALYLCASSFVLHNTEAFFGQGTRLTVV.

The CDR3 region has the DNA TGCGCCAGCAGCCAGGGAGGCACAGATACGCAGTATTTT. It translates to CASSQGGTDTQYF. The genes are TRBV5-1 and TRBJ2-3, with D tentatively TRBD1 or TRBD2 (5 bases each). The germline V gene has CDR1 SGHRS and CDR2 YFSETQ. CDR3 size: 13 residues. The V end lost 4 bases, the J end lost 1 base, and 7 bases lay between the germline ends.

This chain connects TRBV7-9 to TRBJ1-4; D uncertain. The V end lost 1 base, the J end lost 8 bases, and 14 bases lay between the germline ends. The CDR3 runs 15 residues. In germline, CDR1 is SEHNR, CDR2 FQNEAQ (reference sequence). In DNA, the CDR3 is TGTGCCAGCAGCTTAGATCGGAGGGAAAGGGAAAAACTGTTTTTT. It is translated as CASSLDRREREKLFF.

The genes are TRBV7-2 and TRBJ2-1; TRBD2 matches at 10 bases. The V gene's germline CDR1 is SGHTA and CDR2 FQGNSA. V shed 5 bases and J 15 bases; nucleotides not matched to a gene: 13. There are 14 residues in the CDR3. The CDR3 spells CASSLRPGTSEPFF. The CDR3 bases are TGTGCCAGCAGCCTCCGTCCCGGGACTAGCGAACCGTTCTTC.

This chain connects TRBV6-6 to TRBJ2-1; possible D gene TRBD1, 5 bases. The CDR3 is made up of 16 amino acids. The V gene lost 5 bases and the J gene lost 2 bases, with 16 bases spanning the gap. Germline CDR1 and CDR2: MNHNY and SVGAGI (reference sequence). The DNA of the CDR3 is TGTGCCAGCAGTCGAACAGGAGCGTTGGCCTACAATGAGCAGTTCTTC. It yields the protein CASSRTGALAYNEQFF.

The CDR3 DNA reads TGTGCCAGCGGTCAGAGACACGCGGGTGGCGAGCAGTACTTC. This translates into CASGQRHAGGEQYF. The chain has TRBV6-5 and TRBJ2-7; D is perhaps TRBD2 (5 bases). The V gene lost 8 bases and the J gene lost 6 bases, with 20 bases spanning the gap. The CDR3 has 14 residues. The germline gives CDR1 MNHEY, CDR2 SVGAGI.

The rearrangement joins TRBV11-2 to TRBJ1-5, with D perhaps matching TRBD1 (5 bases). V lost 5 bases and J 2 bases, leaving 13 bases between the germline ends. The CDR3 sequence is 15 residues long. The germline gives CDR1 SGHAT, CDR2 FQNNGV. CDR3 sequence (DNA): TGTGCCAGCAGCAGCCGTGGAGGGGGCAATCAGCCCCAGCATTTT. It is translated as CASSSRGGGNQPQHF.

The V and J genes are TRBV6-5 and TRBJ2-7; D gene unclear. Trimming removed 2 bases at V and 0 bases at J, with 5 bases between. The V gene's germline CDR1 is MNHEY and CDR2 SVGAGI. The CDR3 totals 13 residues. The CDR3 DNA reads TGTGCCAGCAGTTACGGCCTCTCCTACGAGCAGTACTTC. This encodes CASSYGLSYEQYF.

The rearrangement joins TRBV7-3 to TRBJ2-2; D is perhaps TRBD1 or TRBD2 (5 bases each). Germline V gives CDR1 SGHTA, CDR2 FQGTGA. The CDR3 is 15 residues long. V was shortened by 5 bases and J by 2 bases, with 12 bases between the two germline ends. The CDR3, as DNA: TGTGCCAGCAGCCGGATGGGGGATAACACCGGGGAGCTGTTTTTT. Translated: CASSRMGDNTGELFF.